Included here is one T cell receptor beta chain sequence, with context. The antigen remains unidentified. At around 300,000 cells each, triplicate sorts were carried out for each CD8+ T cell subset. CD45RO-CCR7+CD27+CD95- characterized naive CD8+ T cells. Through 5' RACE with UMI labels, the TRB cDNA libraries were prepared. TCRdb re-called the 5' RACE reads, yielding one record per CDR3 amino acid sequence without DNA. Here the sample table reports about 70,000 distinct CDR3 sequences. This sample stems from a study of CXCR3-negative and CXCR3-positive naive CD8 T cells. Study-level results: In CXCR3-positive naive cells, the TRB CDR3s were more hydrophobic than in CXCR3-negative naive cells. With respect to TRBV-TRBJ usage, naive CXCR3-negative and CXCR3-positive cells were similar; memory differed.

The sequenced material came from naive CXCR3+ CD8+ T cells from blood. The subset is: CD45RO-CCR7+CD27+CD95- naive CD8+ T cells expressing CXCR3 (TNR3+). The origin of this receptor is a human donor in good health. Some clones in this sample may be carry-over from other donors' samples.

CDR3 sequence reads: CATRAGGYNEQFF. This rearrangement joins TRBV27 to TRBJ2-1; the D call from TCRdb, TRBD2, cannot be confirmed without DNA. Looked up from germline, CDR1 is MNHEY and CDR2 is SMNVEV (reference sequence). This CDR3 contains 13 residues.